Detailed here is one T cell receptor beta chain. This clonotype has a single count. Its antigen is currently not known. No much larger clone is present one base from it, and per-base qualities are unavailable. Resting on one read, the evidence is weak. These data belong to a study of tumor-infiltrating lymphocytes in oesophageal squamous cell carcinoma listed by TCRdb under 2016. CDR1 and CDR2 are read off the germline V gene as SGHVS and FNYEAQ. Taken from cysteine to phenylalanine, the CDR3 has 18 residues. Kept here is only the CDR3 DNA, which spans 54 bases and is read in frame from base 1. The junction shows trimming of 2 bases on V and 0 bases on J, plus 14 bases between the germline ends. Libraries were built with PCR. TCRdb shows the sequencer as Illumina HiSeq 2000. The public reads were reprocessed in TCRdb via fastp at Q25 and MiXCR, keeping in-frame beta chains. Rows merge per CDR3 protein into single entries with the most common DNA and genes. This sample has roughly 11,000 distinct CDR3 sequences in its table, and under 60% of those were observed once. 35% of the sample comes from the top ten.

The clonotype comes from a male donor with esophageal squamous cell carcinoma. The rearranged segments are TRBV7-6 and TRBJ2-6; tentative D gene TRBD1, with 5 bases matching. Material for sequencing was esophageal tumor tissue. The DNA sequence is as follows: TGTGCCAGCAGCTTACCAGTAGGGGCTGTCTCTGGGGCCAACGTCCTGACTTTC. It codes for CASSLPVGAVSGANVLTF.